The 11 T cell receptor beta chains listed next were all sequenced from one sample in a study of T cells in women clearing cervical HPV infection. Libraries were prepared by immunoSEQ multiplex PCR; TCRdb keeps only in-frame clonotypes and omits some of them. Listed are fewer than 35,000 clones; under 10% falls within the top ten. Sample: blood buffy coat. The receptors were sampled from a woman between 18 and 70 years old with a cervical HPV16 infection that either progressed to CIN3+ or cleared (not recorded which).

Regarding this clone: The CDR3 goes on 3 residues after the read ends, and that part is filled in from the germline J gene. The V call is TRBV5-1, the J call TRBJ2-6; possible D gene TRBD2, 6 bases. Germline CDR1 reads SGHRS; CDR2 reads YFSETQ. V was clipped by 3 bases and J by 0 bases, with 10 bases between them. CDR3 length: 16 amino acids. CDR3 DNA, as far as it was read: TGCGCCAGCAGCTCGGGACTGAGCTCTGGGGCCAACGTC. Translation gives CASSSGLSSGANV. The CDR3 in its entirety is CASSSGLSSGANVLTF.

Points on this clone: Sequencing ends 3 residues short of the CDR3 end; the germline J gene provides the rest. The V call is TRBV5-1, the J call TRBJ2-5; 9 nucleotides match TRBD1. Trimming at V came to 0 bases and at J to 4 bases, leaving 7 bases not matched to a gene. Germline V gene lookup returns CDR1 SGHRS and CDR2 YFSETQ. The CDR3 is made up of 16 amino acids. The part of the CDR3 DNA that was read is TGCGCCAGCAGCTTGGCGGGACAGGGTCGTTTAGAGACC. This codes for CASSLAGQGRLET. The full-length CDR3 reads as CASSLAGQGRLETQYF.

This CDR3 is CASSESSGYGYEQYF. The sequenced part of the CDR3 DNA is TGCGCCAGCAGTGAGTCGTCGGGGTACGGTTACGAG. The rearrangement uses TRBV10-1 and TRBJ2-7; D may be TRBD2 (5 bases). The CDR3 end falls 3 residues outside the read, so it is completed with the germline J gene. Germline V gives CDR1 WNHNN, CDR2 SYGVQD (reference sequence). V lost 0 bases to trimming and J lost 4 bases, with 13 bases between them. The CDR3 covers 15 residues.

On this clone: Read sequence stops 3 residues before the CDR3 end, and the germline J gene provides the missing end. The genes are TRBV9 and TRBJ2-1, with D tentatively TRBD1 or TRBD2 (5 bases each). In germline, CDR1 is SGDLS, CDR2 YYNGEE. CDR3 length: 16 residues. V was pared by 0 bases and J by 0 bases, with 10 bases between. The CDR3 bases that were read are TGTGCCAGCAGCGTAGGAGGGGAGAGCTCCTACAATGAG. Translated, it gives CASSVGGESSYNE. The entire CDR3 protein reads CASSVGGESSYNEQFF.

As to this clone: The read ends 3 residues early relative to the CDR3; the germline J gene fills the gap. The chain couples TRBV2 to TRBJ2-4; a weak D match, TRBD1 (6 bases). Germline CDR1 SNHLY, CDR2 FYNNEI. This CDR3 spans 15 amino acids. This CDR3 is CASLPRTGIQGIQYF. The covered CDR3 bases are TGTGCCAGCCTCCCGCGAACAGGGATACAAGGGATT.

As concerns this clone: The DNA ends 3 residues before the CDR3 does, and the rest of the CDR3 is filled in from the germline J gene. This sequence joins TRBV19 and TRBJ1-5; 9 bases fit TRBD1. Trimming took 8 bases from V and 7 from J; bases not matched to a gene: 9. The CDR3 consists of 14 residues. Germline V gene data show CDR1 as LNHDA and CDR2 as SQIVND (reference sequence). The sequenced part of the CDR3 DNA is TGTGCCAGTGGGGGACAGGGCGGTAGGCAGCCC. As protein: CASGGQGGRQP. The entire CDR3 sequence reads CASGGQGGRQPQHF.

About this clone: The missing CDR3 end, 3 residues past where the read stops, is filled in from the germline J gene. V usage is TRBV2 and J usage is TRBJ2-2; D might be TRBD1 (5 bases). The length of the CDR3 is 14 residues. The germline gives CDR1 SNHLY, CDR2 FYNNEI. Incomplete CDR3 DNA: TGTGCCAGCGGAGCGCCCTCTGGGGCCAACGTG. Amino acid sequence: CASGAPSGANV. In full, the CDR3 is CASGAPSGANVLFF.

On this clone: Relative to the germline gene, one junction end is altered; a read error may explain this. The CDR3 end is not reached by the read, which stops 3 residues before it; the germline J gene fills it in. The rearrangement uses TRBV5-5 and TRBJ1-2; D is uncertain. CDR1 is SGHKS, CDR2 YYEKEE, per germline (reference sequence). There are 12 residues in the CDR3. The sequenced part of the CDR3 DNA is TGTGCCAGCACCTTGGGCGGGTACGGC. It specifies CASTLGGYG. The whole CDR3 is CASTLGGYGYTF.

Turning to this clone: The read gets to within 3 residues of the CDR3 end, and the germline J gene fills in the rest. This rearrangement joins TRBV10-3 to TRBJ2-1; TRBD2 matches at 13 bases. V dropped 10 bases and J dropped 5; count of bases not matched to a gene: 5. The length of the CDR3 is 14 residues. CDR1 is ENHRY, CDR2 SYGVKD, per germline. CDR3 bases read: TGTGCCACACTGGGACTAGCGGGAAACAATGAG. Protein sequence: CATLGLAGNNE. The full CDR3 protein is CATLGLAGNNEQFF.

A remark on this clone: The read terminates 3 residues ahead of where the CDR3 ends, so the germline J gene completes it. The V and J genes are TRBV28 and TRBJ1-5, with 8 positions matching TRBD1. Germline V CDR1 and CDR2: MDHEN, SYDVKM. Losses at the gene ends were 3 bases for V and 5 bases for J; bases not matched to a gene: 6. The CDR3 spans 15 residues. The CDR3 sequence: CASSFPGTGYQPQHF. The DNA read from the CDR3 is TGTGCCAGCAGTTTCCCCGGGACAGGCTATCAGCCC.

With regard to this clone: The read ends 3 residues shy of where the CDR3 ends; the end is completed using the germline J gene. V usage is TRBV6-1 and J usage is TRBJ2-5, with D uncertain. This CDR3 contains 15 residues. V gave up 1 base and J gave up 5 bases, with 14 bases separating them. From germline, CDR1 is MNHNS and CDR2 SASEGT. CDR3 sequence reads: CASSEDVAAGETQYF. The DNA read from the CDR3 is TGTGCCAGCAGTGAAGATGTTGCGGCTGGTGAGACC.